This T cell receptor (beta chain) was retrieved from a study of T cells in Graves' hyperthyroidism and ophthalmopathy. A lack of ophthalmopathy progression within 18 months defined stable Graves' hyperthyroidism. Amplification of TCR beta CDR3 regions was performed using RNA transcripts as template. TCR CDR3 underwent first-round RT-PCR with the HTBI primer set. TCRdb recomputed calls from the multiplex PCR reads with MiXCR, one row per CDR3 protein. The sample has fewer than 700,000 distinct CDR3 sequences, about a sixth seen once. The germline V and J ends were trimmed by 6 bases and 6 bases, with 15 bases remaining between them. Germline CDR1 MNHNS, CDR2 SASEGT. This CDR3 is built from 14 residues. This clonotype was detected a few times.

The receptor was derived from a woman under 40 with Graves' hyperthyroidism. The material sequenced was blood. The chain combines TRBV6-1 with TRBJ1-5; D is undetermined. This chain's CDR3 is CASSGEGMGQPQHF. In nucleotides, the CDR3 is TGTGCCAGCAGCGGAGAGGGAATGGGTCAGCCCCAGCATTTT.